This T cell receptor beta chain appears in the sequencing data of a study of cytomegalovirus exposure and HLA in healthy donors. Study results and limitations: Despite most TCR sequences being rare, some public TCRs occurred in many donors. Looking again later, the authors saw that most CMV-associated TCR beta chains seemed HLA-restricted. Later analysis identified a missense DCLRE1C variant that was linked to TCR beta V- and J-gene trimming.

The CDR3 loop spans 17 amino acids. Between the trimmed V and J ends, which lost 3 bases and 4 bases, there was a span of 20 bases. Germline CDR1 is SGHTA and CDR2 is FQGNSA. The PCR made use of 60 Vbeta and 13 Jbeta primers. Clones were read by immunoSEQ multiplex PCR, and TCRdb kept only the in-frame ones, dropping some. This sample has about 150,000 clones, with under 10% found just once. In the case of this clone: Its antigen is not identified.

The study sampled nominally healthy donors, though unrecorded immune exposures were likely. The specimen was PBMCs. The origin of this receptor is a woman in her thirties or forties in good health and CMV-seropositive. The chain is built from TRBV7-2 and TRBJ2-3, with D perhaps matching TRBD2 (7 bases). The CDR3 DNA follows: TGTGCCAGCAGCTTGAGCGGCGGGGGCATTGGGGCAGATACGCAGTATTTT. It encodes CASSLSGGGIGADTQYF.